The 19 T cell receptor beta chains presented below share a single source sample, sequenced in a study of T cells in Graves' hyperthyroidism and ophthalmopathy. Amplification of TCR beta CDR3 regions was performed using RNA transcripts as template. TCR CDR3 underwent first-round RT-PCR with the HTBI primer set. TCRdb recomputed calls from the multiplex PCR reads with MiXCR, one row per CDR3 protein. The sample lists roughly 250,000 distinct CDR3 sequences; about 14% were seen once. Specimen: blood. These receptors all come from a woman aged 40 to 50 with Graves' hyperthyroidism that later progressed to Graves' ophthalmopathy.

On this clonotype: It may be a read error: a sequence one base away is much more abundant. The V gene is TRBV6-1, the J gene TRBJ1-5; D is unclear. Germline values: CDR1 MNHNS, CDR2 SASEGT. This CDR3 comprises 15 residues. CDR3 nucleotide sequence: TGTGCCAGCAGTGACGCCAGGTATAGCGATCAGCCCCAGCATTTT. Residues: CASSDARYSDQPQHF.

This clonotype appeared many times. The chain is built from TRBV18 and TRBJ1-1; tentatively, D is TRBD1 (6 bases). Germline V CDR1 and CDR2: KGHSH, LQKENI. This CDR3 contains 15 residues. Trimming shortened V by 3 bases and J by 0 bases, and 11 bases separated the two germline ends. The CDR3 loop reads CASSPDRLMNTEAFF. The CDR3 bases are TGTGCCAGCTCACCCGACAGGCTGATGAACACTGAAGCTTTCTTT.

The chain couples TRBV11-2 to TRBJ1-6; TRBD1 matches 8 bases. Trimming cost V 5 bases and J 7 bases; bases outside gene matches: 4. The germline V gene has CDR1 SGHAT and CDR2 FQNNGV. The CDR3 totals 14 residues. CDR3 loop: CASSPTGGNSPLHF. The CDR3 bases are TGTGCCAGCAGCCCCACAGGGGGAAATTCACCCCTCCACTTT.

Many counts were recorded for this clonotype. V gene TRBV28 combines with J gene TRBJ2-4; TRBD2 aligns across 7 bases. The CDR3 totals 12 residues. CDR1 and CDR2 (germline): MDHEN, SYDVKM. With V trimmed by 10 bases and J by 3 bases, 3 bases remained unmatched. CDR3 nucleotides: TGTGCCACCCGGGACTACAAAAACATTCAGTACTTC. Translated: CATRDYKNIQYF.

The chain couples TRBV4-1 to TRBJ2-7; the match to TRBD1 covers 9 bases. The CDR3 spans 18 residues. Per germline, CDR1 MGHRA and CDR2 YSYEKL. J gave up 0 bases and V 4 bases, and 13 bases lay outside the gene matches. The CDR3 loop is CASSRPGQGPLSSYEQYF. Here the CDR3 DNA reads TGCGCCAGCAGCCGCCCGGGACAGGGTCCCCTTTCCTCCTACGAGCAGTACTTC.

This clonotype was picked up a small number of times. This CDR3 reads CASSVFGGDTGELFF. As DNA, the CDR3 is TGTGCCAGCAGCGTATTCGGCGGGGACACCGGGGAGCTGTTTTTT. The chain uses TRBV9 and TRBJ2-2; TRBD2 is a possible D gene (6 bases). CDR1 is SGDLS and CDR2 is YYNGEE in the germline V gene. The CDR3 covers 15 residues. V gave up 1 base and J gave up 3 bases, with 10 bases separating them.

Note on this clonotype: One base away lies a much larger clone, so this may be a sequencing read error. The CDR3 protein is CASSQGLAAYEQHF. Here the CDR3 DNA reads TGCGCCAGCAGCCAAGGACTAGCGGCCTACGAGCAGCACTTC. This chain joins TRBV4-1 and TRBJ2-7; TRBD2 aligns across 9 bases. The CDR3 runs to 14 residues. Germline CDR1 reads MGHRA; CDR2 reads YSYEKL.

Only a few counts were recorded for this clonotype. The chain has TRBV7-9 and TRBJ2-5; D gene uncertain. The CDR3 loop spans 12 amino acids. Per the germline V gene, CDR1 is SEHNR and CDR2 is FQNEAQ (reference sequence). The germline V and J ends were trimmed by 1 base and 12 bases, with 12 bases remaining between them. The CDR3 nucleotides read TGTGCCAGCAGCTTAGTAAACGGTCGGGAGTACTTC. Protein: CASSLVNGREYF.

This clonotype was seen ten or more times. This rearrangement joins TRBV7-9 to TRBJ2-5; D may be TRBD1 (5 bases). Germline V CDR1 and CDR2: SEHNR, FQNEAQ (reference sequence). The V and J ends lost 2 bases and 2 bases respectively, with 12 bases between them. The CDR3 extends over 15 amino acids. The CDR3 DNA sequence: TGTGCCAGCAGCTTATCTAAGACAGAGCAAGAGACCCAGTACTTC. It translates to CASSLSKTEQETQYF.

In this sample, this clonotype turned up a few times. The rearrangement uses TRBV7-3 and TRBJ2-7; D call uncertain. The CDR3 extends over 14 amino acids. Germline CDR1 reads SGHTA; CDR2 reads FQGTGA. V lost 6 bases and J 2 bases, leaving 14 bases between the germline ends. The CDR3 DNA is TGTGCCAGCAGAAAAAGGGCGGAAACCTACGAGCAGTACTTC. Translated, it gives CASRKRAETYEQYF.

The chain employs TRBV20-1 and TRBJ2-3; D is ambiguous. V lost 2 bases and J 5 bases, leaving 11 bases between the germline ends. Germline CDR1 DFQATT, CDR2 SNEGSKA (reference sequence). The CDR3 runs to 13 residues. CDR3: CSARLPGGDTQYF. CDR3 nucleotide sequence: TGCAGTGCTAGACTCCCCGGCGGAGATACGCAGTATTTT.

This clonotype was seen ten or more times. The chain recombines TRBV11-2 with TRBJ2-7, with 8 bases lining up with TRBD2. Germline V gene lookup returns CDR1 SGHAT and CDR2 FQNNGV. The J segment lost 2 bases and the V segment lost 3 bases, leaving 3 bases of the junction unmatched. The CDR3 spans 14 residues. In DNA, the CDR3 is TGTGCCAGCAGCTTCTCGGGAGGGCCCTACGAGCAGTACTTC. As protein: CASSFSGGPYEQYF.

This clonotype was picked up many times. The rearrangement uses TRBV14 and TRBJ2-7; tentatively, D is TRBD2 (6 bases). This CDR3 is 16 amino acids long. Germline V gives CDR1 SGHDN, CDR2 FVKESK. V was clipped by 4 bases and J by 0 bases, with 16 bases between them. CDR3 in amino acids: CASSLGTPPSSYEQYF. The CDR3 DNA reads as TGTGCCAGCAGCCTGGGGACTCCCCCGAGCTCCTACGAGCAGTACTTC.

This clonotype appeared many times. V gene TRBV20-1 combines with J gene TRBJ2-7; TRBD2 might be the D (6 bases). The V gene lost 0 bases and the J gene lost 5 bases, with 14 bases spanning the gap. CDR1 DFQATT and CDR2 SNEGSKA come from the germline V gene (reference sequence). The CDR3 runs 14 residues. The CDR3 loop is CSARDHGGPHEQYF. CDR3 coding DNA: TGCAGTGCTAGAGATCACGGGGGTCCTCACGAGCAGTACTTC.

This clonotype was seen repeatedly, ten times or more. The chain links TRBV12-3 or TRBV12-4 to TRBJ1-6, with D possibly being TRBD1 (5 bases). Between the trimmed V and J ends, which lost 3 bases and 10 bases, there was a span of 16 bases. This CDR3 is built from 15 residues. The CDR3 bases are TGTGCCAGCAGTTTGGGACTAAATAACGGCTCACCCCTCCACTTT. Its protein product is CASSLGLNNGSPLHF.

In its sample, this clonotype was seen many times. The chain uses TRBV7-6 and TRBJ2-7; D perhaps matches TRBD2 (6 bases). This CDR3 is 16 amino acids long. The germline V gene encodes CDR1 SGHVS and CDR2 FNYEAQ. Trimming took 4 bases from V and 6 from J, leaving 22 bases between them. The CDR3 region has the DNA TGTGCCAGCAGCTCCGGATATGGGCGGGATGCCTCCGAGCAGTACTTC. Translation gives CASSSGYGRDASEQYF.

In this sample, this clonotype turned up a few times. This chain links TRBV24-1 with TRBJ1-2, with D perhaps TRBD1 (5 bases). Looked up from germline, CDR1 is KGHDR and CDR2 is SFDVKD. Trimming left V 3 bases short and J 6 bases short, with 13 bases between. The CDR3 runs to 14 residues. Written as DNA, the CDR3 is TGTGCCACCAGTGATGGGCAGGGAGGGGATGGCTACACCTTC. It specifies CATSDGQGGDGYTF.

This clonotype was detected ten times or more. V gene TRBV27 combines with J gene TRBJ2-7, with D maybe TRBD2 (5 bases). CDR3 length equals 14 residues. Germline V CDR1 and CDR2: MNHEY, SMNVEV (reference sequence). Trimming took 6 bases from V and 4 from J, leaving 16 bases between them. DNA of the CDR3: TGTGCCAGCAGAGACTCTACTAGTCGGTACGAGCAGTACTTC. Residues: CASRDSTSRYEQYF.

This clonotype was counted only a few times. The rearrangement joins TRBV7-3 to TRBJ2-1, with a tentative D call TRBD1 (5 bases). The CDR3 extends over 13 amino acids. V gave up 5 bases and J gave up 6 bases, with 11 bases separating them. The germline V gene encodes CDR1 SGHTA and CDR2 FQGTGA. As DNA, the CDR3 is TGTGCCAGCAGCGGGGCACAGCCCAATGAGCAGTTCTTC. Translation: CASSGAQPNEQFF.